The 9 T cell receptor beta chains below all came from one sample that was sequenced in a study of blood T cell repertoires in COVID-19. Libraries were prepared by immunoSEQ multiplex PCR; TCRdb keeps only in-frame clonotypes and omits some of them. The sample consists of around 260,000 clones, around 85% of them appearing once. Sequenced material: PBMCs or T cells enriched from blood (not recorded which). The source of these receptors is a woman aged 30 to 39 who had recovered from COVID-19.

The V call is TRBV10-3, the J call TRBJ1-4; 10 positions match TRBD1. V lost 5 bases to trimming and J lost 6 bases; unmatched junction nucleotides: 3. The germline V gene has CDR1 ENHRY and CDR2 SYGVKD. The CDR3 is 14 residues long. The CDR3 is CAISPGTGDEKLFF. The CDR3 bases are TGTGCCATCAGTCCCGGGACAGGGGATGAAAAACTGTTTTTT.

This clone came up a few times. V and J are TRBV24-1 and TRBJ2-7, with D perhaps TRBD2 (6 bases). CDR1 and CDR2 (germline): KGHDR, SFDVKD. The CDR3 has 11 amino acids. V was clipped by 4 bases and J by 8 bases, with 8 bases between them. CDR3 nucleotide sequence: TGTGCCACCAGTGAACGGGAGCAGCAGTACTTC. This translates into CATSEREQQYF.

The chain uses TRBV30 and TRBJ2-5; a possible D gene is TRBD2 (6 bases). Trimming shortened V by 1 base and J by 7 bases, and 10 bases separated the two germline ends. The CDR3 extends over 12 amino acids. Germline V gene data show CDR1 as GTSNPN and CDR2 as SVGIG (reference sequence). The CDR3 bases are TGTGCCTGGAGTGGGGGGGACCGGACCCAGTACTTC. Translated, it gives CAWSGGDRTQYF.

The V gene is TRBV28, the J gene TRBJ2-1, with D possibly being TRBD2 (6 bases). Germline V gene lookup returns CDR1 MDHEN and CDR2 SYDVKM. Trimming cost V 6 bases and J 3 bases, with 9 bases left between them. CDR3 size: 13 residues. This chain's CDR3 is CASRGTGYNEQFF. CDR3 nucleotides: TGTGCCAGCAGAGGGACTGGCTACAATGAGCAGTTCTTC.

This chain joins TRBV5-1 and TRBJ2-7; 11 bases map to TRBD2. Germline lookup yields CDR1 SGHRS and CDR2 YFSETQ. With 9 bases clipped from V and 3 bases from J, the junction kept 8 bases outside the gene matches. This CDR3 is built from 14 residues. The CDR3 protein is CATRPTSGGYEQYF. CDR3 sequence (DNA): TGCGCCACCCGACCTACTAGCGGGGGCTACGAGCAGTACTTC. Using reference TRBV5-1 and TRBJ2-7 for the parts outside the CDR3, the full variable domain is KAGVTQTPRYLIKTRGQQVTLSCSPISGHRSVSWYQQTPGQGLQFLFEYFSETQRNKGNFPGRFSGRQFSNSRSEMNVSTLELGDSALYLCATRPTSGGYEQYFGPGTRLTVT.

The rearrangement uses TRBV28 and TRBJ2-1, with TRBD2 matching over 11 bases. CDR1 and CDR2 from the germline V gene are MDHEN and SYDVKM. V was clipped by 2 bases and J by 4 bases; unmatched bases: 4. The CDR3 spans 16 residues. The CDR3 here is CASSLGLAGGYNEQFF. CDR3 DNA sequence: TGTGCCAGCAGTTTAGGGCTAGCGGGGGGATACAATGAGCAGTTCTTC.

The rearrangement joins TRBV11-2 to TRBJ1-6, with 9 bases identical to TRBD1. With 0 bases clipped from V and 10 bases from J, the junction kept 4 bases outside the gene matches. Germline V lookup: CDR1 SGHAT, CDR2 FQNNGV. The CDR3 runs 15 residues. CDR3 DNA: TGTGCCAGCAGCTTAGAGACAGGGGGTGAGTCACCCCTCCACTTT. This sequence encodes CASSLETGGESPLHF.

The chain joins TRBV28 to TRBJ1-1, with TRBD1 matching over 8 bases. The CDR3 runs 17 residues. Germline V lookup: CDR1 MDHEN, CDR2 SYDVKM. The V segment lost 0 bases and the J segment 0 bases; nucleotides outside the gene matches: 6. The CDR3 DNA follows: TGTGCCAGCAGTTTATGGGGGACAGGAAGTTTGAACACTGAAGCTTTCTTT. It translates to CASSLWGTGSLNTEAFF. The whole variable domain, filled in from reference TRBV28 and TRBJ1-1, reads DVKVTQSSRYLVKRTGEKVFLECVQDMDHENMFWYRQDPGLGLRLIYFSYDVKMKEKGDIPEGYSVSREKKERFSLILESASTNQTSMYLCASSLWGTGSLNTEAFFGQGTRLTVV.

The rearrangement joins TRBV5-1 to TRBJ1-2, with D possibly TRBD1 on 5 matching bases. Per the germline V gene, CDR1 is SGHRS and CDR2 is YFSETQ. The CDR3 is 13 residues long. Trimming cost V 2 bases and J 6 bases, with 11 bases left between them. The CDR3 sequence: CASSFGKGNGYTF. The CDR3 region has the DNA TGCGCCAGCAGCTTTGGTAAGGGGAATGGCTACACCTTC.